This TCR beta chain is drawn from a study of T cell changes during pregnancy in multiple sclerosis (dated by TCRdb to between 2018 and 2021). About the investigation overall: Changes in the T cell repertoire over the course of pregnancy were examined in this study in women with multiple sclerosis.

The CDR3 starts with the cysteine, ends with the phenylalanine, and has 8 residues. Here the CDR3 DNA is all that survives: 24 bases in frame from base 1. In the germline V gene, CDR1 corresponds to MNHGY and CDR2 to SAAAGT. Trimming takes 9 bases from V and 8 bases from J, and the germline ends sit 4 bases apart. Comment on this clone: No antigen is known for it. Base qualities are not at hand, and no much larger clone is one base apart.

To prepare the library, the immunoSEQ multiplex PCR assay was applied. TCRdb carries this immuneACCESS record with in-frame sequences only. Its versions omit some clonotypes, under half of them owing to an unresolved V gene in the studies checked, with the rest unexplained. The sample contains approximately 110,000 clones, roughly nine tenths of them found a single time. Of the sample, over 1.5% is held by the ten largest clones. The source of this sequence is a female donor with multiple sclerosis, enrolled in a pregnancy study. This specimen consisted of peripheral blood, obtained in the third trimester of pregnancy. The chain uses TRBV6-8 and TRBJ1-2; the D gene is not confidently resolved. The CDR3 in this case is CARSGYTF. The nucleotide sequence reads TGTGCCAGATCGGGCTACACCTTC.